Shown below are 18 T cell receptor beta chains from a single sample sequenced in a study of graft-versus-host responses after intestinal transplantation. Profiled with immunoSEQ multiplex PCR; TCRdb holds only in-frame clones, not every one. The sample has around 20,000 clones; 80% to 95% are singletons. Here the sequenced sample was PBMCs, taken around 350 days after transplant. The receptor source for this set is a human patient who received an intestinal transplant, so some T cells may come from the graft donor.

The chain has TRBV28 and TRBJ1-4; D remains unclear. The CDR3 sequence is 14 residues long. The V end lost 3 bases, the J end lost 7 bases, and 12 bases lay between the germline ends. Germline CDR1 is MDHEN and CDR2 is SYDVKM. This CDR3 reads CASSFSAHSEKLFF. The CDR3 nucleotides are TGTGCCAGCAGTTTTTCTGCCCATAGTGAAAAACTGTTTTTT.

CDR3 nucleotides: TGTGCCAGCACAGACACTATATACGAGCAGTACTTC. The encoded protein is CASTDTIYEQYF. The rearrangement links TRBV18 to TRBJ2-5, with D unclear. The DNA end lines up better with TRBJ2-7; the J call may be wrong. The CDR3 covers 12 residues. Per the germline V gene, CDR1 is KGHSH and CDR2 is LQKENI.

This rearrangement joins TRBV28 to TRBJ2-6, with D tentatively TRBD1 or TRBD2 (5 bases each). The CDR3 loop spans 18 amino acids. V lost 3 bases and J lost 4, with 19 bases in between. The germline V gene encodes CDR1 MDHEN and CDR2 SYDVKM. The CDR3 region is CASSFAGTASGGANVLTF. The CDR3, as DNA: TGTGCCAGCAGTTTCGCCGGGACGGCCTCGGGGGGGGCCAACGTCCTGACTTTC.

The rearrangement uses TRBV28 and TRBJ1-3, with 9 positions matching TRBD1. Trimming cost V 4 bases and J 0 bases; bases outside gene matches: 1. This CDR3 comprises 15 residues. Germline assignment: CDR1 MDHEN and CDR2 SYDVKM. DNA for the CDR3: TGTGCCAGCAGTTCGACAGGGGGCTCTGGAAACACCATATATTTT. This translates into CASSSTGGSGNTIYF. Based on the CDR3 plus reference TRBV28 and TRBJ1-3, the full variable domain is DVKVTQSSRYLVKRTGEKVFLECVQDMDHENMFWYRQDPGLGLRLIYFSYDVKMKEKGDIPEGYSVSREKKERFSLILESASTNQTSMYLCASSSTGGSGNTIYFGEGSWLTVV.

The chain employs TRBV9 and TRBJ2-7; D not resolved. The V end was cut by 0 bases, the J end by 2 bases, with 9 bases between. Germline V gives CDR1 SGDLS, CDR2 YYNGEE. The CDR3 extends over 14 amino acids. Here the CDR3 DNA reads TGTGCCAGCAGCGTAGTGGACGGAACCTACGAGCAGTACTTC. As protein: CASSVVDGTYEQYF.

The CDR3 DNA sequence: TGTGCCAGCAGTTATTACGGACAGGACTTTTCCTACGAGCAGTACTTC. It is translated as CASSYYGQDFSYEQYF. This chain connects TRBV6-5 to TRBJ2-7; 7 bases match TRBD1. CDR3 length: 16 residues. Germline V CDR1 and CDR2: MNHEY, SVGAGI. Germline trimming cut 3 bases from V and 1 base from J; bases unmatched to any gene: 9.

This sequence joins TRBV28 and TRBJ2-5; TRBD2 matches 10 bases. The CDR3 loop spans 14 amino acids. Unmatched junction bases numbered 4, after V lost 5 bases and J lost 4 bases. Looked up from germline, CDR1 is MDHEN and CDR2 is SYDVKM. CDR3 amino acids: CASSPRLAGETQYF. The CDR3 coding sequence is TGTGCCAGCAGTCCCCGACTAGCGGGAGAGACCCAGTACTTC.

Written as DNA, the CDR3 is TGTGCCAGCAGCACACAGGGGTTTGGGGCCAACGTCCTGACTTTC. Residues: CASSTQGFGANVLTF. The chain has TRBV5-5 and TRBJ2-6, with 7 nucleotides matching TRBD1. J was trimmed by 3 bases and V by 4 bases; bases with no gene match: 4. Per the germline V gene, CDR1 is SGHKS and CDR2 is YYEKEE (reference sequence). CDR3 length: 15 residues.

The genes are TRBV9 and TRBJ2-5; possible D gene TRBD1, 5 bases. V gave up 4 bases and J gave up 4 bases, with 14 bases separating them. CDR1 and CDR2 from the germline V gene are SGDLS and YYNGEE. The CDR3 runs to 14 residues. The CDR3 coding sequence is TGTGCCAGCAGCCCAGAAGGGGATGGAGAGACCCAGTACTTC. This sequence encodes CASSPEGDGETQYF.

The rearrangement joins TRBV5-1 to TRBJ2-7; 11 nucleotides align to TRBD1. V dropped 3 bases and J dropped 2; count of bases not matched to a gene: 1. This CDR3 region has 14 residues. Germline CDR1 SGHRS, CDR2 YFSETQ. The CDR3 spells CASSWGQGAYEQYF. In DNA, the CDR3 is TGCGCCAGCAGCTGGGGACAGGGGGCCTACGAGCAGTACTTC.

This chain links TRBV29-1 with TRBJ1-1, with TRBD1 identical over 7 bases. CDR1 and CDR2 (germline): SQVTM, ANQGSEA. CDR3 length: 12 amino acids. V lost 4 bases, J lost 7 bases, and 6 bases stayed unmatched. In DNA, the CDR3 is TGCAGCGTTGCCCCAGACAGGGATGAAGCTTTCTTT. Its translation is CSVAPDRDEAFF.

The chain recombines TRBV5-1 with TRBJ1-1; D may be TRBD1 (5 bases). The CDR3 runs 15 residues. V was pared by 4 bases and J by 2 bases, with 15 bases between. CDR1 is SGHRS, CDR2 YFSETQ, per germline. The CDR3 region has the DNA TGCGCCAGCAGCCCTCCTGGACACATCAACACTGAAGCTTTCTTT. Translation: CASSPPGHINTEAFF.

The V gene is TRBV29-1, the J gene TRBJ2-1, with 8 bases that match TRBD1. This CDR3 is built from 14 residues. Germline loops: CDR1 SQVTM, CDR2 ANQGSEA. V lost 5 bases to trimming and J lost 2 bases; unmatched junction nucleotides: 5. The DNA for the CDR3 is TGCAGCGTTCAGGGACAGGACGCCTACAATGAGCAGTTCTTC. Translated, it gives CSVQGQDAYNEQFF.

This chain connects TRBV2 to TRBJ2-7; 12 nucleotides align to TRBD2. CDR3 length equals 15 residues. CDR1 is SNHLY, CDR2 FYNNEI, per germline. Trimming took 5 bases from V and 1 from J; bases not matched to a gene: 3. The CDR3 DNA follows: TGTGCCAGCAGTTGGACTAGCGGGGCTTCCTACGAGCAGTACTTC. Amino acids: CASSWTSGASYEQYF. Drawing the rest from reference TRBV2 and TRBJ2-7, the complete variable domain is EPEVTQTPSHQVTQMGQEVILRCVPISNHLYFYWYRQILGQKVEFLVSFYNNEISEKSEIFDDQFSVERPDGSNFTLKIRSTKLEDSAMYFCASSWTSGASYEQYFGPGTRLTVT.

The count of this clone is one. This chain joins TRBV18 and TRBJ1-2, with D uncertain. Germline values: CDR1 KGHSH, CDR2 LQKENI. The CDR3 length is 13 residues. Trimming removed 5 bases from V and 4 bases from J, with 11 bases in between. The CDR3 DNA sequence: TGTGCCAGCTCATACGGGCCCTTCTATGGCTACACCTTC. It codes for CASSYGPFYGYTF.

V usage is TRBV7-8 and J usage is TRBJ1-4; D is undetermined. Trimming stripped 5 bases from V and 5 bases from J, with 6 bases between. CDR3 length equals 12 residues. The germline V gene has CDR1 SGHVS and CDR2 FQNEAQ. The CDR3 DNA is TGTGCCAGCAGCAGGGTGAATGAAAAACTGTTTTTT. It yields the protein CASSRVNEKLFF.

The J gene is TRBJ1-3, the V gene TRBV9, with 8 bases that match TRBD1. The CDR3 runs 18 residues. CDR1 is SGDLS and CDR2 is YYNGEE in the germline V gene. V trimming: 4 bases; J trimming: 1 base; junction bases outside the gene matches: 13. CDR3 residues: CASSLPRDRRGSGNTIYF. The CDR3 bases are TGTGCCAGCAGCCTACCTCGGGACAGGAGGGGGTCTGGAAACACCATATATTTT.

Here the CDR3 reads CASSVDLAGEDEQFF. CDR3 DNA sequence: TGTGCCAGCAGCGTAGACCTAGCGGGAGAAGATGAGCAGTTCTTC. V is TRBV9 and J is TRBJ2-1; 10 positions match TRBD2. The CDR3 is 15 residues long. Germline V gene data show CDR1 as SGDLS and CDR2 as YYNGEE. V dropped 0 bases and J dropped 8; count of bases not matched to a gene: 5. The variable domain in full, completed from reference TRBV9 and TRBJ2-1, reads DSGVTQTPKHLITATGQRVTLRCSPRSGDLSVYWYQQSLDQGLQFLIQYYNGEERAKGNILERFSAQQFPDLHSELNLSSLELGDSALYFCASSVDLAGEDEQFFGPGTRLTVL.